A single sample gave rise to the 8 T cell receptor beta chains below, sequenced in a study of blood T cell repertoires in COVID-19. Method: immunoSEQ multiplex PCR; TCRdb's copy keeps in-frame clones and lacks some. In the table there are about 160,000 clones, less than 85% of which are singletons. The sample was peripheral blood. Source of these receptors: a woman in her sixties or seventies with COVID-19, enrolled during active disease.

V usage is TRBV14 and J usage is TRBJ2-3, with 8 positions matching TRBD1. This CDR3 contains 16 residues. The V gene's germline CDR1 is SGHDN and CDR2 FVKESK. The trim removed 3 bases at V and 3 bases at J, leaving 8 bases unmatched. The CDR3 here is CASSHRTGISTDTQYF. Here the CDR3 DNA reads TGTGCCAGCAGCCACCGGACAGGGATATCGACAGATACGCAGTATTTT. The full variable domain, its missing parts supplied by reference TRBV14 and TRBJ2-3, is EAGVTQFPSHSVIEKGQTVTLRCDPISGHDNLYWYRRVMGKEIKFLLHFVKESKQDESGMPNNRFLAERTGGTYSTLKVQPAELEDSGVYFCASSHRTGISTDTQYFGPGTRLTVL.

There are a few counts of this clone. CDR3 sequence reads: CASSLDALGWYEQYV. The CDR3 region has the DNA TGTGCCAGCAGCTTAGATGCCCTAGGTTGGTACGAGCAGTACGTC. V and J are TRBV11-2 and TRBJ2-7; D unclear. The V end lost 0 bases, the J end lost 4 bases, and 13 bases lay between the germline ends. CDR1 SGHAT and CDR2 FQNNGV come from the germline V gene. This CDR3 is 15 amino acids long.

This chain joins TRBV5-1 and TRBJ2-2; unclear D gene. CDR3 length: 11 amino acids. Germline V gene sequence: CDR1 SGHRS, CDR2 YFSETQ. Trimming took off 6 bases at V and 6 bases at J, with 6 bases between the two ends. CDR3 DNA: TGCGCCAGCAAATTATCCGGGGAGCTGTTTTTT. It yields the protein CASKLSGELFF.

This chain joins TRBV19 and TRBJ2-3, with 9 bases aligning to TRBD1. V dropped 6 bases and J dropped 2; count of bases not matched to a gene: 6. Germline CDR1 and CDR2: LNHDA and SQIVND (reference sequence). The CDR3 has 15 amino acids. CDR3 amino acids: CASSRGQGPTDTQYF. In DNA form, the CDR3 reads TGTGCCAGTAGCCGGGGACAGGGCCCCACAGATACGCAGTATTTT. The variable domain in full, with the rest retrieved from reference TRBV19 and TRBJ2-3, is DGGITQSPKYLFRKEGQNVTLSCEQNLNHDAMYWYRQDPGQGLRLIYYSQIVNDFQKGDIAEGYSVSREKKESFPLTVTSAQKNPTAFYLCASSRGQGPTDTQYFGPGTRLTVL.

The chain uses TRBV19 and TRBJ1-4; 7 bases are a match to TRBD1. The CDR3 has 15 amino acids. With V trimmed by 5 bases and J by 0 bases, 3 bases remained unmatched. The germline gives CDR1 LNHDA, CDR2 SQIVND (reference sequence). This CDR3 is CASSRQGTTNEKLFF. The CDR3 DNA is TGTGCCAGTAGTCGACAGGGAACAACTAATGAAAAACTGTTTTTT.

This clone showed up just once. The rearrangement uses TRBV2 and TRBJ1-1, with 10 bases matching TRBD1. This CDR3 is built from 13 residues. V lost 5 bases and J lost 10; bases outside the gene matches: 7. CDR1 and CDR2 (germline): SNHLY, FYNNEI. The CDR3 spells CASSRDRGSLAFF. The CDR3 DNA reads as TGTGCCAGCAGTAGGGACAGGGGTTCATTAGCTTTCTTT.

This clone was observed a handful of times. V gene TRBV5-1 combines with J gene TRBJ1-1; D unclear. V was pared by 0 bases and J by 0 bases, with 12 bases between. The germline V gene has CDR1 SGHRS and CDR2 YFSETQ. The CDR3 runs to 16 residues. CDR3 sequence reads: CASSLDGRPMNTEAFF. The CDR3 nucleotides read TGCGCCAGCAGCTTGGACGGCAGGCCCATGAACACTGAAGCTTTCTTT.

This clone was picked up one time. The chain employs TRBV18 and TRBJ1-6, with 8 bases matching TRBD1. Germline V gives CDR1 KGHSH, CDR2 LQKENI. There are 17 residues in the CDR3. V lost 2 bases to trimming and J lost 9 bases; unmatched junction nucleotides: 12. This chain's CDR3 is CASSPDGQGPAGSPLHF. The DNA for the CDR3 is TGTGCCAGCTCACCAGACGGACAGGGCCCCGCAGGTTCACCCCTCCACTTT.